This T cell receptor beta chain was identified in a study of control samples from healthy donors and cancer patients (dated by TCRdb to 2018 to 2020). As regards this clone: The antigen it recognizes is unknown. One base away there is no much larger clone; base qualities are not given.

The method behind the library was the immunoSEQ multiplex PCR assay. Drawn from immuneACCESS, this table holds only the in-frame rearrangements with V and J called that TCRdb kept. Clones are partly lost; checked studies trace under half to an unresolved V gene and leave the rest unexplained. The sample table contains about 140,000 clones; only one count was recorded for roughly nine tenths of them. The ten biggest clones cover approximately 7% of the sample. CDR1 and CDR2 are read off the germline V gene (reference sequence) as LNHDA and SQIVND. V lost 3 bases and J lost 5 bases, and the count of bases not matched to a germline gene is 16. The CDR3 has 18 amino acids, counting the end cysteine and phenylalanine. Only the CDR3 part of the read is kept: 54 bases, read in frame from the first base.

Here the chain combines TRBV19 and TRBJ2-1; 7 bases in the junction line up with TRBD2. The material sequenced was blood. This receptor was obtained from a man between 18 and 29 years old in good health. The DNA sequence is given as TGTGCCAGTAGTATTCCAAGACTAGCCCGAGGCCCCAACAATGAGCAGTTCTTC. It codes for CASSIPRLARGPNNEQFF.